A selection of T cell receptor beta chains follows, all from one sample in a study of Graves' ophthalmopathy and Graves' hyperthyroidism. A single record per CDR3 protein comes from TCRdb applying MiXCR to the multiplex PCR reads. The table shows about 160,000 distinct CDR3 sequences, with around 40% occurring only once. The sequencing input was peripheral blood. The receptors were gathered from a man younger than 40 with Graves' ophthalmopathy. The CDR3 runs from the conserved cysteine through the conserved F or W.

TRBV12-3/TRBV12-4	TRBJ2-3	CASSIRHSPDTQYF
TRBV7-2	TRBJ1-2	CASSLGWDRGYTF
TRBV12-3/TRBV12-4	TRBJ1-5	CASRSQGGSNQPQHF
TRBV6-2/TRBV6-3	TRBJ1-1	CASTLYGTGFSEAFF
TRBV6-1	TRBJ2-2	CASSRRTSGVGELFF
TRBV28	TRBJ2-3	CASKNRGLAADTQYF
TRBV30	TRBJ1-3	CAWRIPTVAGNTIYF
TRBV5-1	TRBJ2-5	CASSLVGGGETQYF
TRBV29-1	TRBJ2-4	CSVVGRTGNIQYF
TRBV30	TRBJ2-7	CAWNRGTRLGHEQYF
TRBV4-2	TRBJ2-2	CASSQDWLAGGRGTGELFF
TRBV12-3/TRBV12-4	TRBJ2-7	CASSLAQGAFGEQYF
TRBV15	TRBJ1-1	CATSRDRRQGYTEAFF
TRBV6-2/TRBV6-3	TRBJ1-5	CASSYDGAVSGPQHF
TRBV7-2	TRBJ2-5	CASSQDNQETQYF
TRBV29-1	TRBJ1-2	CSVGPGYTF
TRBV4-2	TRBJ1-1	CASSQDRRLNTEAFF
TRBV7-9	TRBJ2-5	CASSLAQGHATQYF
TRBV3-1	TRBJ1-5	CASSLSRGANQPQHF
TRBV28	TRBJ2-6	CASSYVGDARSGANVLTF
TRBV6-5	TRBJ2-7	CASSYRGPHEQYF
TRBV28	TRBJ2-7	CASSLSPGAGVDYEQYF
TRBV5-5	TRBJ1-2	CASSSGNVDGYTF
TRBV6-1	TRBJ2-5	CASSAQQGVETQYF
TRBV7-2	TRBJ2-7	CASSLPLTGAYEQYF
TRBV6-2/TRBV6-3	TRBJ2-5	CASSYDKYQETQYF
TRBV12-3/TRBV12-4	TRBJ2-7	CASSPWAGGHYEQYF
TRBV20-1	TRBJ1-2	CSARVVGGAYGYTF
TRBV15	TRBJ2-2	CATTAPGQGNTGELFF
TRBV6-2/TRBV6-3	TRBJ2-7	CASTPGQGAFEQYF
TRBV18	TRBJ1-3	CASSHGDSGNTIYF
TRBV6-2/TRBV6-3	TRBJ1-1	CASSQTGASNTEAFF
TRBV13	TRBJ2-4	CASSFDGQKNIQYF
TRBV6-1	TRBJ1-2	CASSRNTGAYGYTF
TRBV11-2	TRBJ2-2	CASSRTTGDTGELFF
TRBV20-1	TRBJ2-1	CSATVGSRYNEQFF
TRBV6-2/TRBV6-3	TRBJ2-4	CASSFLAGGKNIQYF
TRBV12-3/TRBV12-4	TRBJ2-2	CASRVGQGNTGELFF
TRBV7-8	TRBJ2-7	CASSPGFRNYEQYF
TRBV12-3/TRBV12-4	TRBJ2-7	CASSSRWRFYEQYF